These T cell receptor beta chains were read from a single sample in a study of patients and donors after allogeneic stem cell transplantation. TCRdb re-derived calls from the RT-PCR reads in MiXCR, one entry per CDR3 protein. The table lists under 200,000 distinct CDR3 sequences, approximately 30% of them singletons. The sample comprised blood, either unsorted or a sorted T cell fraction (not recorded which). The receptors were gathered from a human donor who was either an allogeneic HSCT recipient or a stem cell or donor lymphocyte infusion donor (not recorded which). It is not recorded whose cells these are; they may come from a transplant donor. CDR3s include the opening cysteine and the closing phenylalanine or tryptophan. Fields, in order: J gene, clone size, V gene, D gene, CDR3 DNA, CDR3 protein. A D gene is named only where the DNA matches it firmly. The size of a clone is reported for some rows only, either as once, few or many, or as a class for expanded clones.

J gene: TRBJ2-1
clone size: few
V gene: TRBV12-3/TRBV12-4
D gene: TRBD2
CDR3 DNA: TGTGCCAGCAGTTACCTACCTAGCGGAGAGCAGTTCTTC
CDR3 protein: CASSYLPSGEQFF

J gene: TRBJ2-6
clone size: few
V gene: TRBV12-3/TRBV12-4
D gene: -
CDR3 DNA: TGTGCCAGCAGTAGCCGGGAGCAGCGGGGGGCCAACGTCCTGACTTTC
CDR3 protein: CASSSREQRGANVLTF

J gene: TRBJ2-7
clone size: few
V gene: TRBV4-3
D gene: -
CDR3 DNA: TGCGCCAGCAGCCAAGGAGTGCAGGGCACCTACGAGCAGTACTTC
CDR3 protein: CASSQGVQGTYEQYF

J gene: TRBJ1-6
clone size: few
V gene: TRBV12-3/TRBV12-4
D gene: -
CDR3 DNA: TGTGCCAGCAGTTCCCGACAGCCCAATAATTCACCCCTCCACTTT
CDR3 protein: CASSSRQPNNSPLHF

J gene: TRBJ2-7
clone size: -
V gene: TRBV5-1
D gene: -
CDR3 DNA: TGCGCCAGCAGCACGCCCGCCCGGACAGCATCCTACGAGCAGTACTTC
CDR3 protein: CASSTPARTASYEQYF

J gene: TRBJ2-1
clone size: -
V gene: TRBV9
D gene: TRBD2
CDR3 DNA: TGTGCCAGCAGCGCTAGCGGGAGAAGTCACAATGAGCAGTTCTTC
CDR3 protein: CASSASGRSHNEQFF

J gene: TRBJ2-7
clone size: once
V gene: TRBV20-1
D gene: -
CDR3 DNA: TGCAGTGCCCTGGGACCGAGACTCTACGAGCAGTACTTC
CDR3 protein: CSALGPRLYEQYF

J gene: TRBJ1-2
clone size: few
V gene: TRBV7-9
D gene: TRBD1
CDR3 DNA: TGTGCCAGCAGCTCGGACAGGACGGTTCACTATGGCTACACCTTC
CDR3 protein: CASSSDRTVHYGYTF

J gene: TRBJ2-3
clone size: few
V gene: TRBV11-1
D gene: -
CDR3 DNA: TGTGCCAGCAGCTTAACGCGCCTAGAAAGTACAGATACGCAGTATTTT
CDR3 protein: CASSLTRLESTDTQYF

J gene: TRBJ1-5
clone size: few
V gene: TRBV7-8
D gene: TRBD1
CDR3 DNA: TGTGCCAGCAGCTTGACCGGGACAGTTTTCCCCAATCAGCCCCAGCATTTT
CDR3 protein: CASSLTGTVFPNQPQHF

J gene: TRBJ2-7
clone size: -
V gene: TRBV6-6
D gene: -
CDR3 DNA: TGTGCCAGCAGTCCCGCAGTTTACGAGCAGTACTTC
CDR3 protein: CASSPAVYEQYF

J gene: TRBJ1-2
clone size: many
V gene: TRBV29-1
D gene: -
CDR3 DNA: TGCAGCGTTGAAGCGATGAGGGGCTTCCCGACACGCTATGGCTACACCTTC
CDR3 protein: CSVEAMRGFPTRYGYTF

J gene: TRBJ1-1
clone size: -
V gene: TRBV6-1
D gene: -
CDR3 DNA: TGTGCCACCGTTTTGGGGCTCGCCACTGAAGCTTTCTTT
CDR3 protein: CATVLGLATEAFF

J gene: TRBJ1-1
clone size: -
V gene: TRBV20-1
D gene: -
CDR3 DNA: TGCAGTGCTAGAGGGACCGCGGGAGGTGAAGCTTTCTTT
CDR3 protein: CSARGTAGGEAFF

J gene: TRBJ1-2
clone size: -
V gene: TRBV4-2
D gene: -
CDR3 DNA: TGTGCCAGCAGCCAGGACGGACTCTATGGCTACACCTTC
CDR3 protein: CASSQDGLYGYTF